This T cell receptor (beta chain) came from a study of OX40 agonist ivuxolimab in advanced cancers. Background for the entire study: Ivuxolimab, which targeted the costimulatory receptor OX40 (CD134), was an agonistic, fully human IgG2 monoclonal antibody. The paper reports the monotherapy dose-escalation portion (N of about 54 patients) of the phase I ivuxolimab trial. Three dose-escalation patients achieved partial responses, one with hepatocellular carcinoma and two with cutaneous melanoma. Prior anti-PD-1, anti-PD-L1 or anti-CTLA-4 therapy was permitted, and 35% to 40% of dose-escalation patients had received checkpoint inhibitors. Intravenous ivuxolimab was administered to patients every 2 weeks at six dose levels: 0.01, 0.1, 0.3, 1.5, 3 and 10 mg/kg. The dose-escalation cohort was 82.7% male with a mean age of about 54 years, ranging from about 20 to 85. Of the 50 or so patients in dose escalation, approximately 20 had hepatocellular carcinoma, some 15 had melanoma, 9 had renal cell carcinoma and 9 had head and neck cancer. Peripheral TCRbeta sequencing aimed to test whether ivuxolimab altered TCR sequence diversity and caused clonal T-cell expansion.

Germline trimming: 2 bases from V, 4 bases from J; junction bases outside gene matches: 6. CDR1 LGHNA and CDR2 YNFKEQ are derived from the germline V gene. The CDR3 has 17 amino acids, counting the end cysteine and phenylalanine. Only the CDR3 DNA is retained, 51 bases long and in frame from the first base. Points the paper makes about the study in general: Low levels of normalized T-cell clonal expansion were also seen in some patients who did not respond. After ivuxolimab, expanded clones were on average more numerous among CD8+ T cells than among CD4+ T cells. In the 0.1-3.0 mg/kg groups, partial responders had among the lowest normalized peripheral clonal expansion, particularly in CD8+ T cells. Which antigens the clonally expanded peripheral T cells were specific for was not determined. At doses from 0.1 to 3.0 mg/kg, clonal expansion was seen in both CD4+ and CD8+ blood T cells between baseline and week 6.

Genomic DNA was extracted from sorted cells for sequencing of the TCRbeta CDR3 region. The immunoSEQ Assay was used to sequence the TCRbeta CDR3 regions. As stored in TCRdb, this immuneACCESS dataset retains in-frame rearrangements with V and J assigned. A fraction of the clones does not appear; measured against another copy, unresolved V genes explain less than half of the discrepancy, and the remainder lacks a known reason. Present in this sample are 6,500 to 9,000 clones, roughly 71% of which were seen just once. Of the sample, less than 60% is held by the ten largest clones. Patients with autoimmune disease history or receiving systemic immunosuppression were excluded from the trial. Peripheral blood for TCR sequencing was collected from all dose cohorts at baseline, on cycle 4 day 1, and on cycle 7 day 1. The samples were drawn from a first-in-human, open-label, multicenter phase I dose-escalation trial of ivuxolimab. Adults with locally advanced or metastatic melanoma, renal cell carcinoma, hepatocellular carcinoma or head and neck squamous cell carcinoma were enrolled in the trial. CD4+ and CD8+ T cells were sorted separately from peripheral blood before TCR sequencing.

Concerning this clone itself: Its antigen remains undetermined. Base qualities are not recorded, but no much larger clone differs from it by a single base.

This chain is built from TRBV4-2 and TRBJ1-6; 9 middle bases align to TRBD1. The source material was CD4+ or CD8+ T cells sorted from blood, sampled in a trial of the OX40 agonist ivuxolimab. The sequence derives from an adult with an advanced solid tumor such as melanoma, head and neck, liver or kidney cancer. CDR3 sequence: CASSQPGTGPYNSPLHF. In nucleotide form, the sequence is TGTGCCAGCAGCCAACCCGGGACAGGGCCATATAATTCACCCCTCCACTTT.